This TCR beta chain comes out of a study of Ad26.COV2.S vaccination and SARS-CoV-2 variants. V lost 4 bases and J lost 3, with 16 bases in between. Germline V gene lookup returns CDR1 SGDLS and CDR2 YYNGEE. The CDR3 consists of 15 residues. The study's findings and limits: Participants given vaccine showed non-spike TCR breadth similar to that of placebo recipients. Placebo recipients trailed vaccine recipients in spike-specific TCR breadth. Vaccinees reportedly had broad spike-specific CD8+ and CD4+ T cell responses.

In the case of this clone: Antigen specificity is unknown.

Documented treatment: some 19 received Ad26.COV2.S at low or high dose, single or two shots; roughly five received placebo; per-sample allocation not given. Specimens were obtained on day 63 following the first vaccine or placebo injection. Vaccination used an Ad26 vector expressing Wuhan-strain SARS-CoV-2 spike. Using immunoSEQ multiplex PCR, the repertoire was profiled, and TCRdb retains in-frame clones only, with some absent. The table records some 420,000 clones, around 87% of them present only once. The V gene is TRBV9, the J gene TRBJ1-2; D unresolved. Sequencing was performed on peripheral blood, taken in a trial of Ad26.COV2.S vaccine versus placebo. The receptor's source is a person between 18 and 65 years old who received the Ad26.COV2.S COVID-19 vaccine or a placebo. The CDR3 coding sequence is TGTGCCAGCAGCCTCAACCCGGACGGGGACTATGGCTACACCTTC. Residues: CASSLNPDGDYGYTF.